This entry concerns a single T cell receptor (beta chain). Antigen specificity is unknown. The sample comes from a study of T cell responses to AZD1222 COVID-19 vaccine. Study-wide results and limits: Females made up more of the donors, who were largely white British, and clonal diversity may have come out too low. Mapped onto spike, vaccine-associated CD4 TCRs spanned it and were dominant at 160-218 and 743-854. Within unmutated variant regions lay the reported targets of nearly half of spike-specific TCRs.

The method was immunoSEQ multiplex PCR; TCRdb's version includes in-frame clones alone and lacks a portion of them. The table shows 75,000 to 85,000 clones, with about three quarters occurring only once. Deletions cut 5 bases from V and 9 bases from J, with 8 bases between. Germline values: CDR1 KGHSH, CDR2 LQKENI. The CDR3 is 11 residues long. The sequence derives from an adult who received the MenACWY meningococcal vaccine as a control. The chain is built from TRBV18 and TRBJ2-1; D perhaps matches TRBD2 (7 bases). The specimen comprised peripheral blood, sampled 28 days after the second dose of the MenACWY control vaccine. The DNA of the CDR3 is TGTGCCAGCTCAAGGGGGGGTGAGCAGTTCTTC. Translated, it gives CASSRGGEQFF.